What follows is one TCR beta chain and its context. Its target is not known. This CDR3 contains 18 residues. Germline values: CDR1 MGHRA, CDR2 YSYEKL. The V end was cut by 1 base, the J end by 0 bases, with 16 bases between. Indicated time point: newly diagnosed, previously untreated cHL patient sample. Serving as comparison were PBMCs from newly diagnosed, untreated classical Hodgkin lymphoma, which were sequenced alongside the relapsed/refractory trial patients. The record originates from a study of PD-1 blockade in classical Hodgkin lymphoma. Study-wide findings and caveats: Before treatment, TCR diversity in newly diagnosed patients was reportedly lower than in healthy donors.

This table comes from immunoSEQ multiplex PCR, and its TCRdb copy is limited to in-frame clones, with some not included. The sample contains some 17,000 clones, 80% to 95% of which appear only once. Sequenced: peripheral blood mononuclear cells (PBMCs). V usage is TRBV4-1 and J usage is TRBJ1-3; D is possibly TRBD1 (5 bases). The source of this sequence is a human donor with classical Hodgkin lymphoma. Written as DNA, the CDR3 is TGCGCCAGCAGCCAAGGAATTAACAGGCCTAGCTCTGGAAACACCATATATTTT. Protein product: CASSQGINRPSSGNTIYF.